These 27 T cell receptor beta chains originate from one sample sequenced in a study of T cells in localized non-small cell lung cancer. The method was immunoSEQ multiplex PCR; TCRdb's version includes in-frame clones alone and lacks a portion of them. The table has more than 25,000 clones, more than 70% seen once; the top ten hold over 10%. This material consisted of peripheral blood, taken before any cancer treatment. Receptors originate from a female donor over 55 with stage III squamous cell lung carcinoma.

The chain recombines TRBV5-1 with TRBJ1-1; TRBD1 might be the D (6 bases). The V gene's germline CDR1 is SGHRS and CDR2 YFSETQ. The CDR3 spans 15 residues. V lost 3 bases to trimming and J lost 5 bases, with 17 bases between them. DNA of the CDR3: TGCGCCAGCAGCTCCGACGGGGGGGCGGGAACTGAAGCTTTCTTT. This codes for CASSSDGGAGTEAFF.

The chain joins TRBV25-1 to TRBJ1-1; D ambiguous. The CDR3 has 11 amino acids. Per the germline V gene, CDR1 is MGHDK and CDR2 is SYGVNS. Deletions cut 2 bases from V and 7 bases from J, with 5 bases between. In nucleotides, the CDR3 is TGTGCCAGCAGTGAAGGGTTTGAAGCTTTCTTT. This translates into CASSEGFEAFF.

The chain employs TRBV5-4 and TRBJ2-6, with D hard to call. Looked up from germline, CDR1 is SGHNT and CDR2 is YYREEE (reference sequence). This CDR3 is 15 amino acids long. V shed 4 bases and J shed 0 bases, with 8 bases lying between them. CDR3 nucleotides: TGTGCCAGCAGCCCATTAGCCTCTGGGGCCAACGTCCTGACTTTC. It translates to CASSPLASGANVLTF.

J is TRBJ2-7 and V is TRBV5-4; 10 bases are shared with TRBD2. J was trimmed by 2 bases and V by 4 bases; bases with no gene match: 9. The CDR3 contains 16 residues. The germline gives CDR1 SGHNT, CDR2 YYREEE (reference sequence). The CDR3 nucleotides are TGTGCCAGCAGCCCTAGCGGGGGCCTAAACACCTACGAGCAGTACTTC. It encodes CASSPSGGLNTYEQYF.

Here the CDR3 reads CASSLGQGQEKLFF. Here the CDR3 DNA reads TGTGCCAGCAGCTTGGGACAGGGGCAGGAAAAACTGTTTTTT. The J gene is TRBJ1-4, the V gene TRBV7-9; 10 nucleotides line up with TRBD1. The CDR3 is 14 residues long. Germline lookup yields CDR1 SEHNR and CDR2 FQNEAQ (reference sequence). V gave up 3 bases and J gave up 8 bases; unmatched junction bases: 3. The whole variable domain, filled in from reference TRBV7-9 and TRBJ1-4, reads DTGVSQNPRHKITKRGQNVTFRCDPISEHNRLYWYRQTLGQGPEFLTYFQNEAQLEKSRLLSDRFSAERPKGSFSTLEIQRTEQGDSAMYLCASSLGQGQEKLFFGSGTQLSVL.

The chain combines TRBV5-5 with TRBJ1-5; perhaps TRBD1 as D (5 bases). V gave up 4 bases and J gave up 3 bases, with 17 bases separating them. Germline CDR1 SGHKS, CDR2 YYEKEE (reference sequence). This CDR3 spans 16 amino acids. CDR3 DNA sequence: TGTGCCAGCAGCCGAATGGGGCAGCCCTTCAATCAGCCCCAGCATTTT. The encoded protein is CASSRMGQPFNQPQHF. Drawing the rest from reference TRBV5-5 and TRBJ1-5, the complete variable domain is DAGVTQSPTHLIKTRGQQVTLRCSPISGHKSVSWYQQVLGQGPQFIFQYYEKEERGRGNFPDRFSARQFPNYSSELNVNALLLGDSALYLCASSRMGQPFNQPQHFGDGTRLSIL.

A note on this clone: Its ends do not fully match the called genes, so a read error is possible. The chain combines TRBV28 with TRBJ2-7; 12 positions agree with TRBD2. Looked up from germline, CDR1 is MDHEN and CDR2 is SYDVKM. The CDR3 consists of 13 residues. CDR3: CVVTSGSSYEQYF. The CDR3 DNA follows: TGCGTCGTGACTAGCGGGAGCTCCTACGAGCAGTACTTC.

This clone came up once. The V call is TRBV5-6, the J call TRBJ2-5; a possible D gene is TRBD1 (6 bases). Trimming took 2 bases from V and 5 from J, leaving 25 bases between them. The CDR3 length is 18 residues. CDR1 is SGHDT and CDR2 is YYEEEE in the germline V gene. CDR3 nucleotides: TGTGCCAGCAGCTTACACAAACCCGGGACACCCCGGACGGAGACCCAGTACTTC. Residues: CASSLHKPGTPRTETQYF.

The CDR3 spells CASSLGGQGYGYTF. The CDR3, as DNA: TGTGCCAGCAGCTTAGGGGGACAGGGCTATGGCTACACCTTC. The chain links TRBV7-9 to TRBJ1-2; 9 bases match TRBD1. The germline V gene encodes CDR1 SEHNR and CDR2 FQNEAQ (reference sequence). After removal of 1 base from V and 4 bases from J, the junction contained 1 base not matched to a gene. The CDR3 has 14 amino acids.

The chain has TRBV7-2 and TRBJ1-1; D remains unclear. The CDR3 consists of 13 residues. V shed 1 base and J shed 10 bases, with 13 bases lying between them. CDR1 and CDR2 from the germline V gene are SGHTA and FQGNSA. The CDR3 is CASSLEGGGGAFF. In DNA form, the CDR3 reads TGTGCCAGCAGCTTAGAGGGAGGCGGAGGAGCTTTCTTT.

DNA for the CDR3: TGTGCCAGCAGCAAAGCCCCTCTTCAAACGGCGCCACGCCACGAGCAGTACTTC. This translates into CASSKAPLQTAPRHEQYF. The chain has TRBV21-1 and TRBJ2-7. TRBV21-1 is flagged as a pseudogene. This CDR3 comprises 18 residues.

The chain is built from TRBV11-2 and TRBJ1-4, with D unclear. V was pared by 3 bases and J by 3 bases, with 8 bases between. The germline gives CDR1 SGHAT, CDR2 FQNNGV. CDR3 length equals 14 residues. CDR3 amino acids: CASSFRGPNEKLFF. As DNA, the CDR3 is TGTGCCAGCAGCTTTAGAGGGCCTAATGAAAAACTGTTTTTT.

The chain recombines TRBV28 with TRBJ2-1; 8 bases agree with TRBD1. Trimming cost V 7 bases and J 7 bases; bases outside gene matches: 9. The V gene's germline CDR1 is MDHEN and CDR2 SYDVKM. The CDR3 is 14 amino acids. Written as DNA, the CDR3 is TGTGCCAGCACCCGGGCAGGGGGCAAGAATGAGCAGTTCTTC. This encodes CASTRAGGKNEQFF.

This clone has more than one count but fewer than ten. CDR3 nucleotides: TGTGCCAGCAGCTCTAGAGGGAGTGGCACAGATACGCAGTATTTT. Its translation: CASSSRGSGTDTQYF. The chain couples TRBV5-4 to TRBJ2-3, with D possibly matching TRBD2 (5 bases). Germline CDR1 reads SGHNT; CDR2 reads YYREEE (reference sequence). CDR3 length: 15 amino acids. V lost 3 bases and J lost 1, with 12 bases in between.

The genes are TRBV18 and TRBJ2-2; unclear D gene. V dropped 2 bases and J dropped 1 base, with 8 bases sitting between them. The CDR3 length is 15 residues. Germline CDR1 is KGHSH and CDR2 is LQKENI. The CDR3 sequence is CASSPSEVNTGELFF. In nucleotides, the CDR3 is TGTGCCAGCTCACCAAGCGAGGTGAACACCGGGGAGCTGTTTTTT.

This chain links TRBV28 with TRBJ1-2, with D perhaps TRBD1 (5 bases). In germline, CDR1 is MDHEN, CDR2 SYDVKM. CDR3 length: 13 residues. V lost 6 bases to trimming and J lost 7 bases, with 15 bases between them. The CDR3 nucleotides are TGTGCCAGCAGCACTCCAAGGGGTTCTGGCTACACCTTC. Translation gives CASSTPRGSGYTF.

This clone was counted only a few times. The CDR3 DNA reads TGCGCCAGCAGCCAAGTGGCTAGCGGGGCTTACGAGCAGTACTTC. Its protein product is CASSQVASGAYEQYF. The rearrangement uses TRBV4-3 and TRBJ2-7, with 9 bases matching TRBD2. Unmatched junction bases numbered 5, after V lost 1 base and J lost 4 bases. Germline CDR1 is LGHNA and CDR2 is YSLEER. The length of the CDR3 is 15 residues.

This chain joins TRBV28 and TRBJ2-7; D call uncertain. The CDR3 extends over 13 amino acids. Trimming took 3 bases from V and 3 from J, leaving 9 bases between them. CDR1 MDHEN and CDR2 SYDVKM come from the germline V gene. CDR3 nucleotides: TGTGCCAGCAGTTTGGTCAGAAACTACGAGCAGTACTTC. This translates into CASSLVRNYEQYF.

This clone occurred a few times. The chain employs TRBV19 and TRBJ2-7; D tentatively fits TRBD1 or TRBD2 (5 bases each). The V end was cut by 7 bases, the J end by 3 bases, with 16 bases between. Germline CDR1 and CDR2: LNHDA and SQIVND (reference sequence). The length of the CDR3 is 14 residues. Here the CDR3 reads CASNEGDPIYEQYF. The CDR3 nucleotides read TGTGCCAGTAACGAAGGGGACCCTATCTACGAGCAGTACTTC.

The CDR3 DNA is TGTGCCATCAGTGAGTCCGGCAGGGCCACCTCTGGGGCCAACGTCCTGACTTTC. Its protein is CAISESGRATSGANVLTF. This chain links TRBV10-3 with TRBJ2-6, with D possibly matching TRBD1 (5 bases). Germline V gene lookup returns CDR1 ENHRY and CDR2 SYGVKD. V lost 0 bases and J 0 bases, leaving 12 bases between the germline ends. This CDR3 region has 18 residues.

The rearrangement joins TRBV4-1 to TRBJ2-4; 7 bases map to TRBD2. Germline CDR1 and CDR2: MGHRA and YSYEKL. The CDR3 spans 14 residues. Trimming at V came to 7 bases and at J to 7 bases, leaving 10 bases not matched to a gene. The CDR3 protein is CASKAVAGINIQYF. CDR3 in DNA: TGCGCCAGCAAGGCGGTAGCGGGTATTAACATTCAGTACTTC.

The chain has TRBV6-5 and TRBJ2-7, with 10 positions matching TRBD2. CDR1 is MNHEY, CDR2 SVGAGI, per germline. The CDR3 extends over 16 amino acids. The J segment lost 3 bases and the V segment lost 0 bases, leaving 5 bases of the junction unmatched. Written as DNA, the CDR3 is TGTGCCAGCAGTTACTCGACGGCTAGCGGGAGCTACGAGCAGTACTTC. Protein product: CASSYSTASGSYEQYF.

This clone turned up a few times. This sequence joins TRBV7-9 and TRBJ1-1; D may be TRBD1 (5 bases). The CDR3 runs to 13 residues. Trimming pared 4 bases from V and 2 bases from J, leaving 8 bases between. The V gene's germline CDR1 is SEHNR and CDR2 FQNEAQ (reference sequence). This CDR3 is CASSYDSNTEAFF. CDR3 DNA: TGTGCCAGCAGCTATGACAGCAACACTGAAGCTTTCTTT.

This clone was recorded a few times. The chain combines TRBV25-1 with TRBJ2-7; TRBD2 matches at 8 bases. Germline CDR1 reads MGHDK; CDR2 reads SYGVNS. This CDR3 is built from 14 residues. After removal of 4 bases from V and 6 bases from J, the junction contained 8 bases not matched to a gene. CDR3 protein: CASSVGTRASEQYF. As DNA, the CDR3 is TGTGCCAGCAGTGTAGGGACTAGAGCGAGCGAGCAGTACTTC.

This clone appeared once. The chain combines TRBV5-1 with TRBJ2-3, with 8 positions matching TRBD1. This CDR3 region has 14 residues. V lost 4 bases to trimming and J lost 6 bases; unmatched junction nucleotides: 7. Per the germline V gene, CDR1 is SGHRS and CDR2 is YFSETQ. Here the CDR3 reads CASSRDRFTDTQYF. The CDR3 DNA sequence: TGCGCCAGCAGCCGGGACAGGTTTACGGATACGCAGTATTTT.

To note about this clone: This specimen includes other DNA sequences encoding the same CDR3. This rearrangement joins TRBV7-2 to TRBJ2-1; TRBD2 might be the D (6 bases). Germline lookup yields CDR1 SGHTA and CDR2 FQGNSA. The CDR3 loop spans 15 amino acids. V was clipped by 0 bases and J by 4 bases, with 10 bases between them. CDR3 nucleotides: TGTGCCAGCAGCTTAGCGGGAGGACTTTACAATGAGCAGTTCTTC. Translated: CASSLAGGLYNEQFF.

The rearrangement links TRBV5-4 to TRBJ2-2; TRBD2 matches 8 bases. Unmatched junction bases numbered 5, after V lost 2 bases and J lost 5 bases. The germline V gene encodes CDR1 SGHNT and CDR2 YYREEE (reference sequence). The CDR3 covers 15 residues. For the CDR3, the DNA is TGTGCCAGCAGCTTAGGTGGCGGGGGGACCGGGGAGCTGTTTTTT. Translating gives CASSLGGGGTGELFF. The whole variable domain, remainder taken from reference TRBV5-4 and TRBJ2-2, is ETGVTQSPTHLIKTRGQQVTLRCSSQSGHNTVSWYQQALGQGPQFIFQYYREEENGRGNFPPRFSGLQFPNYSSELNVNALELDDSALYLCASSLGGGGTGELFFGEGSRLTVL.